The 14 T cell receptor beta chains reported below all come from one sample, sequenced in a study of cytomegalovirus exposure and HLA in healthy donors. The PCR made use of 60 Vbeta and 13 Jbeta primers. Assay used: immunoSEQ multiplex PCR; TCRdb lists only in-frame clones, some missing. The sample yields roughly 160,000 clones, roughly 80% seen once. Sequencing was carried out using PBMCs. The receptors here all came from a male donor in good health and CMV-seronegative.

This rearrangement joins TRBV12-5 to TRBJ1-1; TRBD1 aligns across 9 bases. V lost 6 bases and J lost 3; bases outside the gene matches: 8. Germline loops: CDR1 LGHNT, CDR2 FRNRAP. This CDR3 has 15 residues. CDR3 sequence reads: CASGPEQGAYTEAFF. The CDR3 DNA follows: TGTGCTAGTGGCCCGGAACAGGGGGCTTACACTGAAGCTTTCTTT. The variable domain in full, completed from reference TRBV12-5 and TRBJ1-1, reads DARVTQTPRHKVTEMGQEVTMRCQPILGHNTVFWYRQTMMQGLELLAYFRNRAPLDDSGMPKDRFSAEMPDATLATLKIQPSEPRDSAVYFCASGPEQGAYTEAFFGQGTRLTVV.

The chain employs TRBV7-6 and TRBJ2-3, with 13 bases identical to TRBD2. The germline CDR1 and CDR2 sequences are SGHVS and FNYEAQ. The length of the CDR3 is 16 residues. With 6 bases clipped from V and 4 bases from J, the junction kept 7 bases outside the gene matches. The CDR3 protein is CASSLRTSGSSDTQYF. CDR3 nucleotides: TGTGCCAGCAGTTTAAGGACTAGCGGGAGCTCAGATACGCAGTATTTT.

The J gene is TRBJ2-3, the V gene TRBV4-2; D may be TRBD2 (6 bases). From germline, CDR1 is LGHNA and CDR2 YNFKEQ. CDR3 size: 15 residues. Trimming stripped 3 bases from V and 2 bases from J, with 12 bases between. The CDR3 loop reads CASSQTGGNTDTQYF. CDR3 sequence (DNA): TGTGCCAGCAGCCAGACTGGGGGGAACACAGATACGCAGTATTTT.

The rearrangement uses TRBV5-1 and TRBJ2-1, with 7 nucleotides matching TRBD2. The CDR3 totals 14 residues. V shed 0 bases, J shed 6 bases, and the junction held 3 bases outside the gene matches. CDR1 is SGHRS and CDR2 is YFSETQ in the germline V gene. DNA of the CDR3: TGCGCCAGCAGCTTGGGACTAGCTGGCAATGAGCAGTTCTTC. Translated, it gives CASSLGLAGNEQFF.

This clone has just a few counts. This chain joins TRBV19 and TRBJ1-1; TRBD1 might be the D (5 bases). The CDR3 totals 12 residues. Per the germline V gene, CDR1 is LNHDA and CDR2 is SQIVND (reference sequence). Trimming left V 5 bases short and J 9 bases short, with 13 bases between. This chain's CDR3 is CASSPQGPKAFF. In nucleotides, the CDR3 is TGTGCCAGTAGTCCCCAGGGTCCGAAAGCTTTCTTT. Full variable domain (rest looked up from reference TRBV19 and TRBJ1-1): DGGITQSPKYLFRKEGQNVTLSCEQNLNHDAMYWYRQDPGQGLRLIYYSQIVNDFQKGDIAEGYSVSREKKESFPLTVTSAQKNPTAFYLCASSPQGPKAFFGQGTRLTVV.

CDR3 DNA sequence: TGTGCCAGCAGCCTCATCGGACAGGGGGCGGACACTGAAGCTTTCTTT. It is translated as CASSLIGQGADTEAFF. The chain combines TRBV14 with TRBJ1-1, with 11 bases identical to TRBD1. Germline CDR1 is SGHDN and CDR2 is FVKESK. This CDR3 comprises 16 residues. With V trimmed by 4 bases and J by 3 bases, 7 bases remained unmatched.

The rearrangement uses TRBV4-3 and TRBJ1-5, with D possibly TRBD1 on 6 matching bases. Germline loops: CDR1 LGHNA, CDR2 YSLEER. Trimming removed 1 base from V and 2 bases from J, with 15 bases in between. The CDR3 contains 17 residues. CDR3 sequence: CASSQGLGRGGNQPQHF. CDR3 coding DNA: TGCGCCAGCAGCCAAGGCCTCGGCAGGGGAGGCAATCAGCCCCAGCATTTT.

This chain uses TRBV25-1 with TRBJ1-2, with 7 bases that match TRBD1. The J segment lost 4 bases and the V segment lost 3 bases, leaving 8 bases of the junction unmatched. The CDR3 spans 15 residues. CDR1 MGHDK and CDR2 SYGVNS come from the germline V gene. The CDR3 nucleotides read TGTGCCAGCAGTGACACAGGGGAAAAGAGCTATGGCTACACCTTC. It codes for CASSDTGEKSYGYTF.

The chain links TRBV18 to TRBJ1-1; 8 nucleotides match TRBD1. Germline CDR1 is KGHSH and CDR2 is LQKENI. The CDR3 loop spans 16 amino acids. After removal of 3 bases from V and 5 bases from J, the junction contained 11 bases not matched to a gene. This CDR3 is CASSPGSQGARTEAFF. The CDR3 DNA reads as TGTGCCAGCTCACCCGGGTCTCAGGGGGCGAGGACTGAAGCTTTCTTT.

The rearrangement joins TRBV7-6 to TRBJ2-7, with 11 positions matching TRBD2. Germline V gives CDR1 SGHVS, CDR2 FNYEAQ. Trimming took 3 bases from V and 6 from J; bases not matched to a gene: 4. This CDR3 comprises 14 residues. CDR3 nucleotide sequence: TGTGCCAGCAGCTTGGCTAGCGGGAGGCGCGAGCAGTACTTC. Translating it yields CASSLASGRREQYF.

The rearrangement uses TRBV4-3 and TRBJ2-5; tentative D call: TRBD2 (7 bases). This CDR3 contains 16 residues. Trimming removed 0 bases from V and 5 bases from J, with 16 bases in between. The V gene's germline CDR1 is LGHNA and CDR2 YSLEER. The CDR3, as DNA: TGCGCCAGCAGCCAAGATAGGGGGGGCCGACAGGAGACCCAGTACTTC. It specifies CASSQDRGGRQETQYF.

This chain connects TRBV15 to TRBJ1-4; D remains ambiguous. The CDR3 covers 15 residues. Trimming removed 0 bases from V and 3 bases from J, with 8 bases in between. Germline V gene lookup returns CDR1 LNHNV and CDR2 YYDKDF (reference sequence). The CDR3 DNA reads as TGTGCCACCAGCAGAGATTCCCTCTCTAATGAAAAACTGTTTTTT. Residues: CATSRDSLSNEKLFF.

The chain uses TRBV29-1 and TRBJ1-1; D call uncertain. Germline V gene data show CDR1 as SQVTM and CDR2 as ANQGSEA. V lost 7 bases and J 1 base, leaving 16 bases between the germline ends. This CDR3 region has 14 residues. The CDR3 is CSAPEVSWNTEAFF. As DNA, the CDR3 is TGCAGCGCTCCAGAGGTCAGTTGGAACACTGAAGCTTTCTTT.

This clone was observed a few times. V is TRBV2 and J is TRBJ1-4; 7 positions agree with TRBD1. The trim removed 1 base at V and 0 bases at J, leaving 5 bases unmatched. This CDR3 spans 17 amino acids. CDR1 is SNHLY, CDR2 FYNNEI, per germline. CDR3 nucleotide sequence: TGTGCCAGCAGTGAAGTAGGGGGCCTTTCAACTAATGAAAAACTGTTTTTT. This gives the protein CASSEVGGLSTNEKLFF.